This T cell receptor (beta chain) was recorded in a study of blood T cell repertoires in COVID-19. About the study: The United States, Italy and Spain provided the acute and convalescent COVID-19 samples. PBMCs, B-cell-depleted T cells, or T cells provided the cDNA or gDNA that made up the material.

Everyone who took part was 18 to 89 years old, and they came from 20 to 25 US areas. Cohorts were assigned according to the clinical history that participants reported. Measured with immunoSEQ multiplex PCR; TCRdb has only the in-frame clones, and not every one. The data show some 190,000 clones, more than 75% seen once. The CDR3 runs to 12 residues. In germline, CDR1 is SEHNR, CDR2 FQNEAQ (reference sequence). This TCR came from a woman between 45 and 60 years old with acute COVID-19. What was sequenced was PBMCs or T cells enriched from blood (not recorded which). The chain has TRBV7-9 and TRBJ2-5, with 10 bases lining up with TRBD1. In DNA form, the CDR3 reads TGTGCGACAGGGGGCTCCCAAGAGACCCAGTACTTC. This codes for CATGGSQETQYF.